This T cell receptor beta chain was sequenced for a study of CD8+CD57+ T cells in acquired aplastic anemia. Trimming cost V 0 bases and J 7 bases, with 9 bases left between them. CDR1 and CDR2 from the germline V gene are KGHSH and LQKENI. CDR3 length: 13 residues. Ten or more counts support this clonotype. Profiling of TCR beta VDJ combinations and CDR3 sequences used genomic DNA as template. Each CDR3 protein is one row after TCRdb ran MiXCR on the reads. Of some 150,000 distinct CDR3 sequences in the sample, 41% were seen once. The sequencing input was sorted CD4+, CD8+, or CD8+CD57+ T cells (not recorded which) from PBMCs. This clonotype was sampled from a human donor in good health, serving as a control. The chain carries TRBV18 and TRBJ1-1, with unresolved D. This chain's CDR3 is CASSPPASSEAFF. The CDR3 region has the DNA TGTGCCAGCTCACCACCCGCTAGTAGTGAAGCTTTCTTT.